The next 16 T cell receptor beta chains were all read from a single sample in a study of blood T cell repertoires in COVID-19. Profiling relied on immunoSEQ multiplex PCR, and the TCRdb table lists in-frame clones only, not all of them. The table lists 75,000 to 90,000 clones, approximately 80% of them singletons. Input material: peripheral blood. These TCRs come from an elderly man with active or convalescent COVID-19.

Only a few counts were recorded for this clone. The chain carries TRBV4-1 and TRBJ2-1, with 14 bases lining up with TRBD2. The CDR3 consists of 16 residues. CDR1 and CDR2 from the germline V gene are MGHRA and YSYEKL. V trimming: 4 bases; J trimming: 3 bases; junction bases outside the gene matches: 2. The CDR3 region is CASSPGLAGDYNEQFF. The CDR3 coding sequence is TGCGCCAGCAGCCCGGGACTAGCGGGGGACTACAATGAGCAGTTCTTC.

This sequence joins TRBV11-2 and TRBJ1-5; D remains ambiguous. The CDR3 consists of 13 residues. CDR1 is SGHAT, CDR2 FQNNGV, per germline. V was cut by 3 bases and J by 2 bases, with 5 bases left in between. CDR3: CASSFQGNQPQHF. CDR3 DNA sequence: TGTGCCAGCAGCTTTCAGGGCAATCAGCCCCAGCATTTT.

This clone was observed once. V gene TRBV2 combines with J gene TRBJ1-1; D uncertain. Trimming stripped 5 bases from V and 5 bases from J, with 15 bases between. This CDR3 is built from 14 residues. Looked up from germline, CDR1 is SNHLY and CDR2 is FYNNEI. CDR3 nucleotide sequence: TGTGCCAGCAGTCTTACGGATAGGAGTACTGAAGCTTTCTTT. It encodes CASSLTDRSTEAFF.

The chain is built from TRBV18 and TRBJ2-5, with D possibly TRBD2 on 5 matching bases. In germline, CDR1 is KGHSH, CDR2 LQKENI. The CDR3 spans 14 residues. V lost 4 bases to trimming and J lost 5 bases, with 14 bases between them. CDR3 sequence: CASSRARGWETQYF. As DNA, the CDR3 is TGTGCCAGCTCACGAGCCCGGGGTTGGGAGACCCAGTACTTC.

The chain recombines TRBV5-1 with TRBJ2-3; 11 nucleotides agree with TRBD2. This CDR3 is 15 amino acids long. The germline gives CDR1 SGHRS, CDR2 YFSETQ. After removal of 6 bases from V and 6 bases from J, the junction contained 9 bases not matched to a gene. CDR3 residues: CASTLTSGASDTQYF. The CDR3 region has the DNA TGCGCCAGCACCCTGACTAGCGGGGCGAGTGATACGCAGTATTTT.

V and J are TRBV19 and TRBJ1-5; D gene unclear. The CDR3 runs 13 residues. Germline-derived CDR1 and CDR2 are LNHDA and SQIVND (reference sequence). Deletions cut 3 bases from V and 5 bases from J, with 8 bases between. This CDR3 reads CASSIGGDQPQHF. In nucleotides, the CDR3 is TGTGCCAGTAGTATTGGCGGAGATCAGCCCCAGCATTTT.

This chain connects TRBV7-9 to TRBJ1-2; 9 bases map to TRBD1. Trimming removed 3 bases from V and 6 bases from J; junction bases left unmatched: 5. The germline CDR1 and CDR2 sequences are SEHNR and FQNEAQ (reference sequence). The CDR3 sequence is 14 residues long. The DNA for the CDR3 is TGTGCCAGCAGCTTGAGACAGGGGGGTGATGGCTACACCTTC. It encodes CASSLRQGGDGYTF.

This clone occurred a few times. The V and J genes are TRBV6-1 and TRBJ1-4, with TRBD1 identical over 10 bases. This CDR3 contains 15 residues. The trim removed 2 bases at V and 11 bases at J, leaving 8 bases unmatched. Per germline, CDR1 MNHNS and CDR2 SASEGT. In DNA form, the CDR3 reads TGTGCCAGCAGTGAACAGGGACAGGGGTGGTCGAAACTGTTTTTT. Protein product: CASSEQGQGWSKLFF.

This rearrangement joins TRBV6-6 to TRBJ2-7; 9 bases are a match to TRBD1. Germline-derived CDR1 and CDR2 are MNHNY and SVGAGI (reference sequence). J gave up 0 bases and V 6 bases, and 9 bases lay outside the gene matches. This CDR3 spans 16 amino acids. The CDR3 bases are TGTGCCAGCAGCCGATCGGACAGGGGAAGCTCCTACGAGCAGTACGTC. Its translation: CASSRSDRGSSYEQYV.

The CDR3 here is CASSPHASQGGYTF. CDR3 in DNA: TGTGCCAGCAGCCCACACGCTTCACAGGGTGGCTACACCTTC. The chain joins TRBV14 to TRBJ1-2; tentatively, D is TRBD1 (6 bases). Trimming took 4 bases from V and 7 from J, leaving 16 bases between them. CDR1 and CDR2 from the germline V gene are SGHDN and FVKESK. This CDR3 has 14 amino acids.

The chain is built from TRBV19 and TRBJ2-3; D unresolved. Germline lookup yields CDR1 LNHDA and CDR2 SQIVND (reference sequence). V was trimmed by 7 bases and J by 3 bases, leaving 11 bases between them. This CDR3 has 13 residues. The DNA of the CDR3 is TGTGCCAGTACCACCCGAGGTACAGATACGCAGTATTTT. Its protein product is CASTTRGTDTQYF.

This sequence joins TRBV5-1 and TRBJ1-5; tentative D call: TRBD1 (5 bases). Germline CDR1 SGHRS, CDR2 YFSETQ. The CDR3 sequence is 15 residues long. V dropped 4 bases and J dropped 7 bases, with 18 bases sitting between them. CDR3 in amino acids: CASSPGGRKGQPQHF. The CDR3 nucleotides are TGCGCCAGCAGCCCGGGGGGGAGGAAAGGGCAGCCCCAGCATTTT.

The V and J genes are TRBV6-1 and TRBJ2-5; 11 positions agree with TRBD2. The junction had 6 bases not matched to a gene; V was cut back by 4 bases and J by 2 bases. The CDR3 consists of 16 residues. Germline CDR1 and CDR2: MNHNS and SASEGT. The CDR3 sequence is CASSVISGGVQETQYF. CDR3 in DNA: TGTGCCAGCAGTGTGATTAGCGGGGGGGTTCAAGAGACCCAGTACTTC.

The sample holds a few counts of this clone. The chain is built from TRBV3-1 (or the pseudogene TRBV3-2) and TRBJ1-2, with D unresolved. The germline CDR1 and CDR2 sequences are LGHDT and YNNKEL (reference sequence). The CDR3 consists of 12 residues. Trimming stripped 1 base from V and 8 bases from J, with 8 bases between. As DNA, the CDR3 is TGTGCCAGCAGCCAAGTTCTTTCCGGCTACACCTTC. Its translation: CASSQVLSGYTF.

The chain has TRBV21-1 and TRBJ2-7; the table gives TRBD1 as D, unverified against the DNA. TRBV21-1 has pseudogene status. The CDR3 has 18 residues. CDR3 residues: CASSKGIKESGISYEQYV. CDR3 nucleotide sequence: TGTGCCAGCAGCAAAGGCATCAAAGAGTCAGGAATCTCCTACGAGCAGTACGTC.

The chain links TRBV5-1 to TRBJ2-3; D might be TRBD1 (5 bases). Germline values: CDR1 SGHRS, CDR2 YFSETQ. V was cut by 4 bases and J by 2 bases, with 11 bases left in between. This CDR3 comprises 14 residues. CDR3 in amino acids: CASSPRQNTDTQYF. In nucleotides, the CDR3 is TGCGCCAGCAGCCCTAGACAGAACACAGATACGCAGTATTTT. The full variable domain, in which reference TRBV5-1 and TRBJ2-3 provide the parts outside the CDR3, is KAGVTQTPRYLIKTRGQQVTLSCSPISGHRSVSWYQQTPGQGLQFLFEYFSETQRNKGNFPGRFSGRQFSNSRSEMNVSTLELGDSALYLCASSPRQNTDTQYFGPGTRLTVL.